This entry describes one T cell receptor beta chain. Its antigen is not yet known. Base qualities are not provided; no much larger clone lies one nucleotide away. In light of the paper, this sample's time point label describes: about 28 days (+/-7) after the second vaccine dose. Because spike-specific TCR depth and breadth did not differ between the two schedules, AZD1222 recipients who got a second dose at roughly 4 weeks were pooled with those who got a second dose at roughly 12 weeks. Vaccinee samples came from UK trials COV001 and COV002, including a single-blind randomized controlled phase 2/3 trial of AZD1222 (ChAdOx1 nCoV-19) in healthy adults. For TCRbeta chain sequencing, PBMC samples were collected from trial participants at day 0 and at day 28 after the second dose. Looking up the germline V gene yields CDR1 SGHRS and CDR2 YFSETQ. The CDR3, from cysteine to phenylalanine, totals 13 residues. Only the CDR3 region is kept as DNA, spanning 39 bases read in frame from base 1. The V end loses 4 bases and the J end loses 8 bases, and a stretch of 12 bases separates them.

The entry originates in a study of T cell responses to AZD1222 COVID-19 vaccine (dated by TCRdb to the early 2020s). Study-wide context: TCR sequencing covered fewer than 250 trial participants: nearly 210 given two doses of AZD1222 and 26 given two doses of MenACWY control vaccine. Enrollment into the trials was organized by age into subgroups of 18-55, 56-69 and 70-plus years, and those subgroups contained about 160, 30 and 59 TCR-sequenced participants, respectively.

What the work shows at the level of the full study, not this receptor alone: Because no day 14 peak-response samples were available, the repertoires could be characterized only after the peak T cell response. After two AZD1222 doses, spike-specific TCR breadth and depth were significantly higher than at day 0 and than in MenACWY recipients. Conclusions about previously exposed vaccinees were limited because only a handful of AZD1222 recipients were SARS-CoV-2 seropositive at baseline. Participants were mostly white British, with more females than males. The authors suggested clonal diversity may have been underestimated. Reportedly, close to half of the unique spike-specific TCRs recognized epitopes lying outside the regions that are mutated in the B.1.351 and B.1.1.7 variants. The whole spike protein was spanned by vaccine-associated CD4 TCRs, and dominant responses were seen in regions 160-218 and 743-854. The 56-69-year group was small, and its depth increase did not reach significance, likely because of low power.

The CDR3 regions of human TCRbeta chains were subjected to immunosequencing. As for the authors' bioinformatics: TCRs in the repertoires were matched against a reference library of SARS-CoV-2-specific TCRs that had been generated with the MIRA antigen-specificity platform. Breadth meant the fraction of unique TCRs that were SARS-CoV-2-associated, whereas depth meant the fraction of total T cells that were SARS-CoV-2-associated. Using the MIRA data, every spike-specific TCR was mapped to the spike region that the TCR reacted to and assigned to either a CD4 or a CD8 class. Log10-transformed breadth and depth values were compared by one-way ANOVA with Sidak's multiple comparisons tests. The immuneACCESS repertoire file appears here via TCRdb, limited to in-frame rearrangements. These files lack a portion of the clones; in checked studies, under half of the deficit traces to unresolved V genes, and the cause of the others is not known. The V and J calls and clone size were taken over from that table, and D and trimming were inferred from the DNA. A total of roughly 110,000 clones appear in this sample, 92% of them only once. The ten biggest clones cover approximately 9.3% of the sample.

The source material was peripheral blood, sampled 28 days after the second AZD1222 dose. The V and J segments used are TRBV5-1 and TRBJ2-2; no confident D gene assignment can be made. This TCR was sampled from an adult who received the AZD1222 COVID-19 vaccine. The CDR3 has the sequence CASSPLTLGELFF. The nucleotides are TGCGCCAGCAGCCCCCTAACCTTAGGGGAGCTGTTTTTT.